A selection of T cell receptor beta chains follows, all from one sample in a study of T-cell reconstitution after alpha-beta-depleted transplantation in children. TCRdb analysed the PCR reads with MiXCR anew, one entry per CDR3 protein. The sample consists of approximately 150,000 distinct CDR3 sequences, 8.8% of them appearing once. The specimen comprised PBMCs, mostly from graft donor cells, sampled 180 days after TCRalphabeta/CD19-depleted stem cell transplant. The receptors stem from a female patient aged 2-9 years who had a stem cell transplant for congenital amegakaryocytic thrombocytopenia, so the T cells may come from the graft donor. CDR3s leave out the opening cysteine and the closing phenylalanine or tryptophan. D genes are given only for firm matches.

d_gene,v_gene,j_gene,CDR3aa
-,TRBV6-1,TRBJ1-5,ASTRGGSSNQPQH
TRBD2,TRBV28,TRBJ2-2,ASSPSLRLAGRPTGELF
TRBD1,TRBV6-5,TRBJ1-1,ASSYYGTGVPEAF
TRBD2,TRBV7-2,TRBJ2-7,ASSLGLAGEVLKH
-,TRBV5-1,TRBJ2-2,ASRPGPTGELF
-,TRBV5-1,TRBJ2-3,ASSLGLSITDTQY
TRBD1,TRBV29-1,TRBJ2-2,SARDRGTIGELF
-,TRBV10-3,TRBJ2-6,AISEPGVSGANVLT
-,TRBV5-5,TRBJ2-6,ASSLFYKRSGANGLT
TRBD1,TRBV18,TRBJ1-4,ASSPTGVEEKLF
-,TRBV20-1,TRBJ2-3,SARRGITDTQY
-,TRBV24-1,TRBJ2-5,ATSEFTGAQETQY
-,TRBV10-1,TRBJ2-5,ASSERPDWTTQY
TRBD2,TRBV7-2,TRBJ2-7,ASSLFTSGRNEQY
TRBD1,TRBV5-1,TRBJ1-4,ASSLRGQGEKLF
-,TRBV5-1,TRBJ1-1,ASRLGVNTEAF
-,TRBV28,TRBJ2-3,ASNPWGTDTQY
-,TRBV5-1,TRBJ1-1,ASSYVGANTEAF
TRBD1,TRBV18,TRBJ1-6,ASSPRTGANSPLH
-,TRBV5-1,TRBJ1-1,ASSGGVGTEAF
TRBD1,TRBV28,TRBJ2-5,ASSLDRGFETQY
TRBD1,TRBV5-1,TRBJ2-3,ASSLQGARTDTQY
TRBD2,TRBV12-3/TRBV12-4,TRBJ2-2,ASSPGLARRNTGELF
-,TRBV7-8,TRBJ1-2,ASSPGGRYGYT
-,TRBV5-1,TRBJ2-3,ASQGSTDTQY
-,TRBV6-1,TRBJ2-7,ASMPRGGPPYEQY
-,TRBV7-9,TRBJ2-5,ASSLGGNEQETQY
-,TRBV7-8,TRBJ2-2,ASSPPPWELF
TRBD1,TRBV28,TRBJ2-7,ASSLRDRVLYEQY
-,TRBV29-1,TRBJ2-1,SVETASSISYNEQF
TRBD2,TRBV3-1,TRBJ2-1,ATSFGLATNSYNEQF
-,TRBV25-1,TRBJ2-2,ASSELWGTGELF
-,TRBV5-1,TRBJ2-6,ASSQDTDTLSGANVLT
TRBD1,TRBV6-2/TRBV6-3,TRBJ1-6,ASGDRDRGTPLH
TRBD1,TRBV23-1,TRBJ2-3,ASSHARDSPPKGLVTQY
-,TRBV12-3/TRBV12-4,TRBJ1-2,ASSLGGGGYT
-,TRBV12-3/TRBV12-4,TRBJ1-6,ASSPWRGRGSPLH
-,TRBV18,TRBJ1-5,ASSPNLAGDNQPQH
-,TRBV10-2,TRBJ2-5,ASKPTRQETQY
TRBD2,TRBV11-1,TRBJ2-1,ASSFIPKLASGTYEQF
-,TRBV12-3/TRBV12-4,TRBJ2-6,ASSWGHSGANVLT